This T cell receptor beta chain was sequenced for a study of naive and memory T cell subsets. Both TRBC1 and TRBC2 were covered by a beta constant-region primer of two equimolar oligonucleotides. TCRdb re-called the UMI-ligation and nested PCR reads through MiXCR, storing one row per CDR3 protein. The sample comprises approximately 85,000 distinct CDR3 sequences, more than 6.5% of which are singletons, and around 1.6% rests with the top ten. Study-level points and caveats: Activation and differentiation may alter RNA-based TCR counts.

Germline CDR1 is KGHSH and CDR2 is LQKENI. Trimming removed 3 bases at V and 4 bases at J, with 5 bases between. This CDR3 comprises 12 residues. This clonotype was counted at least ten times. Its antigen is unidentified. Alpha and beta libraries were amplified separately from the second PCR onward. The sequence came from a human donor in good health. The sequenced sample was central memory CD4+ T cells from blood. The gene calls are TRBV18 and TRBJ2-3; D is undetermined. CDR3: CASSPESDTQYF. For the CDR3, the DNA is TGTGCCAGCTCACCTGAGTCAGATACGCAGTATTTT.